This T cell receptor beta chain was profiled in a study of T cells in Graves' hyperthyroidism and ophthalmopathy. Study-level information: Pretreatment peripheral blood was obtained at initial diagnosis.

The CDR3 is made up of 17 amino acids. Germline CDR1 KGHSH, CDR2 LQKENI. The trim removed 3 bases at V and 4 bases at J, leaving 13 bases unmatched. With respect to this clonotype: The antigen remains undetermined.

Points from the study as a whole: In validation, the model predicted ophthalmopathy. These predictions came a median roughly six months before onset. Blood samples included most of the expanded thyroid clonotypes exceeding 0.001.

Amplified TCR beta CDR3 regions came from RNA transcripts. TCR CDR3 regions were first amplified by RT-PCR with HTBI primers. TCRdb independently ran MiXCR on the multiplex PCR reads; one entry per CDR3 protein. The sample records approximately 640,000 distinct CDR3 sequences, around 15% being singletons. The genes are TRBV18 and TRBJ2-7; 9 bases line up with TRBD1. Sequencing was done on a sample of blood. The origin of this receptor is a woman in her 30s with Graves' hyperthyroidism. CDR3 DNA sequence: TGTGCCAGCTCACCCCTTCCCCGGGGACAGGGAAAATACGAGCAGTACTTC. It yields the protein CASSPLPRGQGKYEQYF.